This T cell receptor beta chain appears in the sequencing data of a study of radiotherapy plus CTLA-4 blockade in lung cancer. Looking at the study overall: With 25% to 35% of patients having disease control, objective responses were seen in about 17%.

Treatment of patients with chemo-refractory metastatic non-small-cell lung cancer consisted of focal radiation plus CTLA-4 blockade with ipilimumab. With regard to this clone: Its antigen remains unidentified.

Trimming took 5 bases from V and 2 from J, leaving 21 bases between them. The CDR3 runs to 17 residues. Germline CDR1 and CDR2: SGHAT and FQNNGV. General observations from the study: Best predicting response, reportedly, were early blood T cell clone dynamics, with interferon-beta. Researchers report tumor-derived TCR clones expanding in blood after radiotherapy plus ipilimumab.

This table comes from immunoSEQ multiplex PCR, and its TCRdb copy is limited to in-frame clones, with some not included. In the table there are roughly 57,000 clones, approximately 80% of which are singletons. V is TRBV11-2 and J is TRBJ1-2; unclear D gene. This clonotype originated in a human donor with non-small cell lung cancer whose response to radiotherapy plus ipilimumab could not be evaluated. Sequences were derived from peripheral blood, sampled from a patient treated with radiotherapy plus ipilimumab. Here the CDR3 reads CASSGWDGRGGNYGYTF. The CDR3 bases are TGTGCCAGCAGCGGATGGGATGGTCGGGGAGGGAACTATGGCTACACCTTC.